Listed here are 8 T cell receptor beta chains from one sample, sequenced in a study of blood T cell repertoires in COVID-19. The protocol was immunoSEQ multiplex PCR, while the TCRdb copy is restricted to in-frame clones and leaves out a portion. The sample yields about 400,000 clones, 88% seen once. Sequenced sample: PBMCs or T cells enriched from blood (not recorded which). The receptor source for this set is a woman aged 25 to 39 with acute COVID-19.

V usage is TRBV4-1 and J usage is TRBJ2-5; tentative D call: TRBD1 (5 bases). The germline gives CDR1 MGHRA, CDR2 YSYEKL. V was pared by 3 bases and J by 1 base, with 18 bases between. The CDR3 is 17 amino acids. The CDR3 sequence is CASSQDAAGAAQETQYF. In DNA, the CDR3 is TGCGCCAGCAGCCAGGATGCGGCTGGGGCCGCCCAAGAGACCCAGTACTTC.

The chain combines TRBV7-8 with TRBJ2-7; 8 nucleotides line up with TRBD1. The CDR3 runs 15 residues. Germline lookup yields CDR1 SGHVS and CDR2 FQNEAQ. The ends lost 1 base at V and 3 bases at J; junction bases unmatched: 5. In DNA form, the CDR3 reads TGTGCCAGCAGCTTAGAGACAGGGGTACGCTACGAGCAGTACTTC. Its protein product is CASSLETGVRYEQYF.

This sequence joins TRBV10-2 and TRBJ2-7; perhaps TRBD1 as D (6 bases). V was pared by 6 bases and J by 0 bases, with 12 bases between. The CDR3 totals 14 residues. Germline V gene sequence: CDR1 WSHSY, CDR2 SAAADI. CDR3 nucleotide sequence: TGCGCCAGCAGAAAGACAGGCCTCTCCTACGAGCAGTACTTC. Translation gives CASRKTGLSYEQYF.

This CDR3 reads CASSSEHRGPLTF. The CDR3 region has the DNA TGTGCCAGCAGCTCCGAACACAGGGGGCCCCTCACCTTC. The rearrangement uses TRBV25-1 and TRBJ1-2; 9 nucleotides agree with TRBD1. Losses at the gene ends were 6 bases for V and 13 bases for J; bases not matched to a gene: 12. The germline CDR1 and CDR2 sequences are MGHDK and SYGVNS. The CDR3 covers 13 residues.

This rearrangement joins TRBV29-1 to TRBJ1-6; weak D call: TRBD1 (6 bases). Germline V gene data show CDR1 as SQVTM and CDR2 as ANQGSEA. This CDR3 has 18 residues. V shed 0 bases and J shed 1 base, with 16 bases lying between them. CDR3 DNA: TGCAGCGTTGAAGATCGTCGGGCAACAGGGTCCTATAATTCACCCCTCCACTTT. Its protein is CSVEDRRATGSYNSPLHF.

CDR3 bases: TGCGCCAGCAGCCAAGATCCCCTTGGCGGAGCCGGGGAGCTGTTTTTT. Translated: CASSQDPLGGAGELFF. The chain has TRBV4-3 and TRBJ2-2; D gene unclear. Trimming removed 0 bases from V and 6 bases from J, with 14 bases in between. The CDR3 has 16 amino acids. Germline V gives CDR1 LGHNA, CDR2 YSLEER.

V usage is TRBV6-1 and J usage is TRBJ1-6; 10 bases agree with TRBD1. The CDR3 has 14 residues. Germline CDR1 MNHNS, CDR2 SASEGT. V trimming: 3 bases; J trimming: 13 bases; junction bases outside the gene matches: 6. CDR3 bases: TGTGCCAGCAGTGACCGGGACAGGGGAACTCCCCTCCACTTT. Amino acid sequence: CASSDRDRGTPLHF.

This rearrangement joins TRBV10-2 to TRBJ1-6; maybe TRBD1 (6 bases). CDR1 is WSHSY, CDR2 SAAADI, per germline. V was pared by 4 bases and J by 5 bases, with 9 bases between. This CDR3 comprises 14 residues. The DNA for the CDR3 is TGCGCCAGCAGTGCAGGGGAGCATAATTCACCCCTCCACTTT. This gives the protein CASSAGEHNSPLHF.